This record looks at one TCR beta chain sequence and its context. This sample is part of a study of blood T cell repertoires in COVID-19. Germline V lookup: CDR1 SGHTA, CDR2 FQGTGA. Trimming took off 5 bases at V and 3 bases at J, with 16 bases between the two ends. The CDR3 is 15 amino acids. Produced via immunoSEQ multiplex PCR; TCRdb's table is partial and in-frame only. The table includes hundreds of thousands of clones, about nine tenths detected once. The sequenced sample was peripheral blood. The gene calls are TRBV7-3 and TRBJ2-5, with D tentatively TRBD1 (6 bases). This TCR was sampled from a woman aged 55-69 years who had recovered from COVID-19. CDR3 sequence (DNA): TGTGCCAGCAGCATCACAGGGCTACCCGAAGAGACCCAGTACTTC. This sequence encodes CASSITGLPEETQYF. Looking up the rest from reference TRBV7-3 and TRBJ2-5 gives the full variable domain: GAGVSQTPSNKVTEKGKYVELRCDPISGHTALYWYRQSLGQGPEFLIYFQGTGAADDSGLPNDRFFAVRPEGSVSTLKIQRTERGDSAVYLCASSITGLPEETQYFGPGTRLLVL.